Presented here are 11 T cell receptor beta chains from one specimen sequenced in a study of blood T cell repertoires in COVID-19. Here immunoSEQ multiplex PCR was the method, and the copy in TCRdb shows in-frame clones only, minus some. The data show roughly 100,000 clones, around 76% seen once. The source material was peripheral blood. The receptors were sampled from a woman aged 70 to 79 with acute or convalescent COVID-19.

The CDR3 nucleotides are TGTGCCAGCAGCGTGGGCAGAACCAATTCACCCCTCCACTTT. This translates into CASSVGRTNSPLHF. The chain combines TRBV9 with TRBJ1-6; no firm D call. The CDR3 totals 14 residues. CDR1 is SGDLS and CDR2 is YYNGEE in the germline V gene. Trimming took off 2 bases at V and 7 bases at J, with 10 bases between the two ends.

About this clone: This sample includes further DNA sequences coding for the same CDR3. The chain employs TRBV5-1 and TRBJ2-7; TRBD1 matches at 8 bases. Germline V gene data show CDR1 as SGHRS and CDR2 as YFSETQ. J gave up 2 bases and V 4 bases, and 5 bases lay outside the gene matches. This CDR3 contains 14 residues. The CDR3 region has the DNA TGCGCCAGCAGCCCGCGGACAGGGCCCTACGAGCAGTACTTC. Its protein is CASSPRTGPYEQYF.

The V call is TRBV5-1, the J call TRBJ1-6, with D unresolved. CDR3 size: 15 residues. V was pared by 3 bases and J by 0 bases, with 7 bases between. Germline lookup yields CDR1 SGHRS and CDR2 YFSETQ. The CDR3, as DNA: TGCGCCAGCAGCTCTGAGGGCTCCTATAATTCACCCCTCCACTTT. It is translated as CASSSEGSYNSPLHF.

The chain carries TRBV11-3 and TRBJ2-1, with TRBD1 matching 10 bases. From germline, CDR1 is SGHNT and CDR2 YENEEA. V lost 4 bases to trimming and J lost 7 bases; unmatched junction nucleotides: 1. The length of the CDR3 is 13 residues. This chain's CDR3 is CASSWDRGNEQFF. CDR3 in DNA: TGTGCCAGCAGCTGGGACAGGGGAAATGAGCAGTTCTTC.

CDR3 coding DNA: TGTGCCACCAGGGCGGGGGGCCCTTCCAATGAGCAGTTCTTC. This encodes CATRAGGPSNEQFF. The V gene is TRBV24-1, the J gene TRBJ2-1, with 8 bases aligning to TRBD2. The CDR3 covers 14 residues. V shed 7 bases, J shed 6 bases, and the junction held 7 bases outside the gene matches. Germline V gives CDR1 KGHDR, CDR2 SFDVKD.

This clone was found once. The V and J genes are TRBV3-1 (or the pseudogene TRBV3-2) and TRBJ2-7, with D possibly matching TRBD1 (5 bases). This CDR3 has 14 amino acids. Trimming removed 5 bases from V and 2 bases from J, with 13 bases in between. Looked up from germline, CDR1 is LGHDT and CDR2 is YNNKEL (reference sequence). The CDR3 nucleotides are TGTGCCAGCAGCGTGGGTGGGGCCGCCTACGAGCAGTACTTC. Amino acids: CASSVGGAAYEQYF.

In this sample, this clone turned up a few times. This chain joins TRBV30 and TRBJ1-5; TRBD1 matches 9 bases. Germline V CDR1 and CDR2: GTSNPN, SVGIG (reference sequence). The CDR3 loop spans 15 amino acids. With 1 base clipped from V and 2 bases from J, the junction kept 3 bases outside the gene matches. The CDR3 nucleotides are TGTGCCTGGAGTGCGAACAGGGGGCGCAATCAGCCCCAGCATTTT. This encodes CAWSANRGRNQPQHF.

V and J are TRBV6-5 and TRBJ1-1, with a weak D call TRBD1 (6 bases). The CDR3 has 14 amino acids. Trimming took 2 bases from V and 4 from J, leaving 11 bases between them. Germline values: CDR1 MNHEY, CDR2 SVGAGI. The CDR3 DNA reads as TGTGCCAGCAGTTACGGATTGGGGGCCACTGAAGCTTTCTTT. It specifies CASSYGLGATEAFF.

Notes on this clone: At the DNA level, this CDR3 is encoded by other sequences in the same sample as well. The chain joins TRBV12-3 or TRBV12-4 to TRBJ2-7; TRBD1 might be the D (6 bases). V shed 5 bases and J shed 1 base, with 9 bases lying between them. The CDR3 runs 13 residues. In DNA form, the CDR3 reads TGTGCCAGCAGTCCCACAGGGTCCTACGAGCAGTACTTC. Protein sequence: CASSPTGSYEQYF.

The rearrangement uses TRBV19 and TRBJ1-1; D may be TRBD1 (6 bases). The germline V gene has CDR1 LNHDA and CDR2 SQIVND (reference sequence). The CDR3 loop spans 15 amino acids. With 4 bases removed from V and 0 bases from J, the gap between germline ends came to 12 bases. The CDR3 nucleotides read TGTGCCAGTAGTAAGAACAGGGAGCTGAACACTGAAGCTTTCTTT. Its protein is CASSKNRELNTEAFF.

The V gene is TRBV6-2 or TRBV6-3, the J gene TRBJ2-1; D is uncertain. The CDR3 length is 12 residues. CDR1 is MNHEY and CDR2 is SVGEGT in the germline V gene. Trimming removed 2 bases at V and 6 bases at J, with 5 bases between. Here the CDR3 DNA reads TGTGCCAGCAGTTACAGCCGCAATGAGCAGTTCTTC. This sequence encodes CASSYSRNEQFF.